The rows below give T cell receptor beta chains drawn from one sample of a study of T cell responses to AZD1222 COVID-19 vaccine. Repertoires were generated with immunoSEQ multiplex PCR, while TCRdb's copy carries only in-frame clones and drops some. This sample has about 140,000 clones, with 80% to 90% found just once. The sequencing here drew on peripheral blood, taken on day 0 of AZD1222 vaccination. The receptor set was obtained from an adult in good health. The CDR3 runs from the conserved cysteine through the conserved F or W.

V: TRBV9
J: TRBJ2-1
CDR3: CASSAGRNEQFF

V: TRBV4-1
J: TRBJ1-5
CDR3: CASSQAAANNQPQHF

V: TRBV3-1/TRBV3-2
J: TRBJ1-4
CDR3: CASSHGQGLANEKLFF

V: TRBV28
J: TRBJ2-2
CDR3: CASSFRGRVGELFF

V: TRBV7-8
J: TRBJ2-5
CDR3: CASSLISGGTVQETQYF

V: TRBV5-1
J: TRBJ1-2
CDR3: CASSLVGAGGYTF

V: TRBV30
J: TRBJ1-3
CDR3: CAWTSGISGNTIYF

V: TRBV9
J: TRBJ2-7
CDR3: CASSVEGTSGYEQYF

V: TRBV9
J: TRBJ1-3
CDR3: CASSVGPPQRNTIYF

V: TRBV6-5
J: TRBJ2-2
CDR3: CASRGLAPTGELFF

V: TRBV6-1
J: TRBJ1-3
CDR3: CASSGVRGQASGNTIYF

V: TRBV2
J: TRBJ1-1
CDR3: CASSLGPGSKRVNTEAFF

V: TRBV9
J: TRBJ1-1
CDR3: CASSVGGNAEAFF

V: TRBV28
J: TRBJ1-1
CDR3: CASSFRQTRNTEAFF

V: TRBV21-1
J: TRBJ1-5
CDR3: CARGRDRVQPQHF

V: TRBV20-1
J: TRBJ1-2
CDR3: CSAGTGRGYTF

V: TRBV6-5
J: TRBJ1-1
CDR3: CASSFKGNTEAFF

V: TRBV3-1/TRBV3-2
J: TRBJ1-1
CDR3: CASSQGGALNTEAFF